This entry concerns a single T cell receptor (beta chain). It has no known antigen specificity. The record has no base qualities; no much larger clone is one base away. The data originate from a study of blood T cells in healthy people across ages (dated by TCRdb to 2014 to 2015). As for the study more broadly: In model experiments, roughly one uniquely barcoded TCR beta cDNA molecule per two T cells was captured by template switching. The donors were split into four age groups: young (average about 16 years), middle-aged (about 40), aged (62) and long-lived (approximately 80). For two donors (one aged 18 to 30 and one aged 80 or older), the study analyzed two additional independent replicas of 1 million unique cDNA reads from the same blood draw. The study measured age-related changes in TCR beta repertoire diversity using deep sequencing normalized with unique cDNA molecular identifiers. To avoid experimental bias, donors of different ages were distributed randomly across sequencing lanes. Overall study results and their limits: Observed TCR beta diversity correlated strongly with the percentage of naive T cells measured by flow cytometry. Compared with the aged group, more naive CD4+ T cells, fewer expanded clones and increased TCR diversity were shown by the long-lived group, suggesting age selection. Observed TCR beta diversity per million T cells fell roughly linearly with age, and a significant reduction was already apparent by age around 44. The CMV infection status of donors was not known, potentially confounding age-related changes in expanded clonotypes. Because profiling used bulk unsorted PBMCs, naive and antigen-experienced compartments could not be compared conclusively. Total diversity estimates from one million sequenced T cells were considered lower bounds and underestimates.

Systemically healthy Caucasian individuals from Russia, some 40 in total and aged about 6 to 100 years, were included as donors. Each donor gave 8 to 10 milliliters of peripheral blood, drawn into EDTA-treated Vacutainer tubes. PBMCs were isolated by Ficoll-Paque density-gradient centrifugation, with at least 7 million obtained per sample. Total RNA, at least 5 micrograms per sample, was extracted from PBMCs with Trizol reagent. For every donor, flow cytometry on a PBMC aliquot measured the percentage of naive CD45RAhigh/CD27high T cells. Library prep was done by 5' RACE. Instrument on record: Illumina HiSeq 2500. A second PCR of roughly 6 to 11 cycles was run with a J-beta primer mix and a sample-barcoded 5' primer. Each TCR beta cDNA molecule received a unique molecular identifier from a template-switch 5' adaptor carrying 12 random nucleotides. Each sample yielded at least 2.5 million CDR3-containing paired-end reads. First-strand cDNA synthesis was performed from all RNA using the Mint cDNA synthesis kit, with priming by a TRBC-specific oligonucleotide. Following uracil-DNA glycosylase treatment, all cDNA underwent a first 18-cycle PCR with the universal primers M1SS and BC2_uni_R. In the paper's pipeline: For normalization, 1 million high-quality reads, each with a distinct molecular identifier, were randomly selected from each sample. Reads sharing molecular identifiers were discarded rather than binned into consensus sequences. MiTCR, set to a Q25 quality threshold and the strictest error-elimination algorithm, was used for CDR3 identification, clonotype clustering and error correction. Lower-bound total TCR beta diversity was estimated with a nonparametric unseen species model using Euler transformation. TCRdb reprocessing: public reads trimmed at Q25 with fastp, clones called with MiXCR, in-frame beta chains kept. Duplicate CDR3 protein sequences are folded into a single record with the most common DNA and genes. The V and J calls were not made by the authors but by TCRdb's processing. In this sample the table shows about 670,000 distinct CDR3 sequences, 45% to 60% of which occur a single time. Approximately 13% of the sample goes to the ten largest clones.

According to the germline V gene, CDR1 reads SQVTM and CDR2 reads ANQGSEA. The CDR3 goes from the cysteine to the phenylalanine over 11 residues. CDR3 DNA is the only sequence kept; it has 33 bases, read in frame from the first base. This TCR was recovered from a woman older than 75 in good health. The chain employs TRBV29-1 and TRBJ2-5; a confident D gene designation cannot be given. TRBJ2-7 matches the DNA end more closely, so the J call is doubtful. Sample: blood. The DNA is TGCAGCGCGGTCAGTGCCTACGAGCAGTACTTC. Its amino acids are CSAVSAYEQYF.